Shown below are 8 T cell receptor beta chains from a single sample sequenced in a study of T and B cells in COVID-19 patients. BIOMED2 TRB-A/B primer pools were used in multiplex TRB PCR. One entry per CDR3 protein, called by TCRdb with MiXCR from the multiplex PCR reads. The sample has approximately 6,000 distinct CDR3 sequences, around 26% seen once. TRB was amplified from about 260-540 ng of blood genomic DNA. Sequencing was carried out using blood. The receptors here all came from a human donor with active COVID-19.

V usage is TRBV2 and J usage is TRBJ2-3, with D possibly being TRBD2 (7 bases). The CDR3 runs 15 residues. CDR1 is SNHLY and CDR2 is FYNNEI in the germline V gene. V was pared by 7 bases and J by 2 bases, with 16 bases between. Here the CDR3 reads CASNGRGRSTDTQYF. As DNA, the CDR3 is TGTGCCAGCAACGGGCGGGGGCGATCCACAGATACGCAGTATTTT.

Relative to its sample, this clonotype is medium-sized (0.01 to 0.1%). The chain is built from TRBV6-2 or TRBV6-3 and TRBJ1-1; D gene uncertain. The CDR3 contains 13 residues. The V and J ends lost 4 bases and 1 base respectively, with 7 bases between them. The germline gives CDR1 MNHEY, CDR2 SVGEGT. The DNA for the CDR3 is TGTGCCAGCAGTTCGTTAAGGAACACTGAAGCTTTCTTT. Translated, it gives CASSSLRNTEAFF.

The chain uses TRBV12-3 or TRBV12-4 and TRBJ2-1; a possible D gene is TRBD2 (7 bases). V dropped 1 base and J dropped 5 bases, with 12 bases sitting between them. The CDR3 length is 15 residues. The chain's CDR3 is CASSLGGGVNNEQFF. The CDR3 DNA is TGTGCCAGCAGTTTAGGGGGGGGCGTTAACAATGAGCAGTTCTTC.

In this sample, this clonotype is medium-sized. This chain connects TRBV18 to TRBJ2-7; D could derive from TRBD1 or TRBD2 (5 bases each). CDR1 and CDR2 from the germline V gene are KGHSH and LQKENI. The CDR3 has 14 residues. Trimming removed 3 bases from V and 3 bases from J, with 12 bases in between. This CDR3 is CASSPRGDGYEQYF. DNA for the CDR3: TGTGCCAGCTCACCTAGGGGAGATGGCTACGAGCAGTACTTC.

Notes on this clonotype: This sequence may be a read error, since a much larger clone differs from it by one base. V usage is TRBV5-4 and J usage is TRBJ2-5, with 12 positions matching TRBD2. Germline CDR1 reads SGHNT; CDR2 reads YYREEE (reference sequence). The CDR3 runs 19 residues. The CDR3 region has the DNA TGTGCCAGCAGCTTGGAGGGACTGCTAGCGGGGGGGCCTGGAGAGACCCGGTACTTC. It translates to CASSLEGLLAGGPGETRYF.

This chain joins TRBV20-1 and TRBJ1-1; 10 nucleotides line up with TRBD1. J lost 3 bases, V lost 1 base, and 11 bases had no gene match. Germline V gives CDR1 DFQATT, CDR2 SNEGSKA (reference sequence). The length of the CDR3 is 17 residues. DNA for the CDR3: TGCAGTGCTAGAGCAACTCTCAGACAGGGGGCCGACACTGAAGCTTTCTTT. It encodes CSARATLRQGADTEAFF.

This clonotype showed up just a few times. This rearrangement joins TRBV12-3 or TRBV12-4 to TRBJ2-5, with a tentative D call TRBD2 (6 bases). This CDR3 is built from 16 residues. The V gene lost 3 bases and the J gene lost 5 bases, with 19 bases spanning the gap. CDR3 bases: TGTGCCAGCAGTTTGAATACGGGGGATTTTCGGGAGACCCAGTACTTC. Translation: CASSLNTGDFRETQYF.

The chain carries TRBV28 and TRBJ1-5; D uncertain. Germline V lookup: CDR1 MDHEN, CDR2 SYDVKM. V was cut by 4 bases and J by 5 bases, with 3 bases left in between. This CDR3 contains 11 residues. In DNA form, the CDR3 reads TGTGCCAGCAGTTGGGATCAGCCCCAGCATTTT. This sequence encodes CASSWDQPQHF. The full variable domain, in which reference TRBV28 and TRBJ1-5 provide the parts outside the CDR3, is DVKVTQSSRYLVKRTGEKVFLECVQDMDHENMFWYRQDPGLGLRLIYFSYDVKMKEKGDIPEGYSVSREKKERFSLILESASTNQTSMYLCASSWDQPQHFGDGTRLSIL.